One sample yielded the 21 T cell receptor beta chains listed below, sequenced in a study of cytomegalovirus exposure and HLA in healthy donors. The PCR used 60 Vbeta and 13 Jbeta primers. The method was immunoSEQ multiplex PCR; TCRdb's version includes in-frame clones alone and lacks a portion of them. The profile shows about 160,000 clones, just under 80% of them singletons. Sequencing was done on a sample of PBMCs. The receptor source for this set is a woman in her fifties or sixties in good health and CMV-seropositive.

V gene TRBV18 combines with J gene TRBJ1-1, with TRBD1 identical over 8 bases. The germline CDR1 and CDR2 sequences are KGHSH and LQKENI. The CDR3 covers 17 residues. The V segment lost 1 base and the J segment 2 bases; nucleotides outside the gene matches: 9. CDR3 protein: CASSPLSRGHRNTEAFF. The DNA of the CDR3 is TGTGCCAGCTCACCACTCAGCAGGGGGCATAGAAACACTGAAGCTTTCTTT. The full variable domain, rest sourced from reference TRBV18 and TRBJ1-1, is NAGVMQNPRHLVRRRGQEARLRCSPMKGHSHVYWYRQLPEEGLKFMVYLQKENIIDESGMPKERFSAEFPKEGPSILRIQQVVRGDSAAYFCASSPLSRGHRNTEAFFGQGTRLTVV.

The chain recombines TRBV4-3 with TRBJ1-4; TRBD1 is a possible D gene (6 bases). The CDR3 spans 16 residues. CDR1 and CDR2 from the germline V gene are LGHNA and YSLEER. With 0 bases removed from V and 4 bases from J, the gap between germline ends came to 12 bases. The CDR3 reads CASSQDLGALNEKLFF. The CDR3 DNA reads as TGCGCCAGCAGCCAAGATCTGGGGGCCCTTAATGAAAAACTGTTTTTT.

The chain uses TRBV10-3 and TRBJ1-2; tentative D call: TRBD1 (5 bases). Trimming pared 6 bases from V and 4 bases from J, leaving 15 bases between. CDR3 length equals 14 residues. The germline gives CDR1 ENHRY, CDR2 SYGVKD. CDR3 protein: CAISQGGLAYGYTF. CDR3 DNA: TGTGCCATCAGCCAGGGAGGCCTTGCCTATGGCTACACCTTC.

The CDR3: CAISASGDNNEQFF. DNA for the CDR3: TGTGCCATCAGTGCTAGCGGGGATAACAATGAGCAGTTCTTC. This chain links TRBV10-3 with TRBJ2-1, with TRBD2 matching 9 bases. This CDR3 has 14 residues. V was pared by 4 bases and J by 5 bases, with 3 bases of the junction left unmatched. Germline V gene lookup returns CDR1 ENHRY and CDR2 SYGVKD.

V gene TRBV5-1 combines with J gene TRBJ1-2; possibly TRBD1 for D (6 bases). CDR1 is SGHRS and CDR2 is YFSETQ in the germline V gene. The CDR3 extends over 15 amino acids. Trimming left V 4 bases short and J 4 bases short, with 17 bases between. For the CDR3, the DNA is TGCGCCAGCAGCCCAGCCGGGACAACGGGCTATGGCTACACCTTC. This encodes CASSPAGTTGYGYTF.

V is TRBV5-1 and J is TRBJ2-7; TRBD1 might be the D (5 bases). This CDR3 is 16 amino acids long. Per germline, CDR1 SGHRS and CDR2 YFSETQ. V shed 2 bases and J shed 0 bases, with 15 bases lying between them. CDR3 sequence (DNA): TGCGCCAGCAGCTTAACAGGCAGGGTGAGCTCCTACGAGCAGTACTTC. As protein: CASSLTGRVSSYEQYF.

The chain is built from TRBV5-4 and TRBJ1-3; D ambiguous. With 1 base removed from V and 0 bases from J, the gap between germline ends came to 5 bases. The germline V gene encodes CDR1 SGHNT and CDR2 YYREEE (reference sequence). The CDR3 sequence is 14 residues long. CDR3 in DNA: TGTGCCAGCAGCTTGAGGAGCTCTGGAAACACCATATATTTT. It is translated as CASSLRSSGNTIYF.

This chain connects TRBV11-1 to TRBJ1-1; D call uncertain. There are 14 residues in the CDR3. V lost 1 base and J 1 base, leaving 7 bases between the germline ends. Germline V CDR1 and CDR2: SGHAT, FQDESV (reference sequence). The CDR3 sequence: CASSLGGKNTEAFF. CDR3 in DNA: TGTGCCAGCAGCTTAGGAGGGAAGAACACTGAAGCTTTCTTT.

The chain joins TRBV28 to TRBJ2-6; 11 bases are shared with TRBD2. CDR1 and CDR2 (germline): MDHEN, SYDVKM. CDR3 size: 18 residues. V dropped 8 bases and J dropped 0; count of bases not matched to a gene: 9. CDR3 loop: CASLGLAAQGSGANVLTF. The CDR3 nucleotides are TGTGCCAGCCTGGGACTAGCGGCCCAGGGCTCTGGGGCCAACGTCCTGACTTTC.

This clone appeared once. The chain is built from TRBV19 and TRBJ2-1, with TRBD2 identical over 9 bases. V lost 5 bases and J lost 8; bases outside the gene matches: 16. The CDR3 extends over 17 amino acids. Looked up from germline, CDR1 is LNHDA and CDR2 is SQIVND (reference sequence). CDR3 loop: CASSPGLLAGVSHEQFF. CDR3 bases: TGTGCCAGTAGTCCGGGGCTATTAGCGGGAGTAAGCCATGAGCAGTTCTTC.

This chain connects TRBV27 to TRBJ1-5; the match to TRBD1 covers 10 bases. Germline V CDR1 and CDR2: MNHEY, SMNVEV (reference sequence). V lost 5 bases to trimming and J lost 7 bases; unmatched junction nucleotides: 5. The CDR3 covers 14 residues. CDR3 sequence (DNA): TGTGCCAGCAGTCTCTGGACAGGGGGGCAGCCCCAGCATTTT. This sequence encodes CASSLWTGGQPQHF.

This clone was picked up a small number of times. V is TRBV29-1 and J is TRBJ2-3; TRBD2 matches at 15 bases. CDR3 length: 15 residues. Trimming removed 6 bases from V and 5 bases from J; junction bases left unmatched: 6. Germline V gene lookup returns CDR1 SQVTM and CDR2 ANQGSEA. DNA for the CDR3: TGCAGCGTGCTAGGACTAGCGGGGGGGGTAGATACGCAGTATTTT. It translates to CSVLGLAGGVDTQYF.

Concerning this clone: At one end, the junction sequence differs from germline, possibly due to a read error. The chain is built from TRBV10-3 and TRBJ2-4; 10 positions agree with TRBD2. The CDR3 extends over 17 amino acids. Germline values: CDR1 ENHRY, CDR2 SYGVKD. The CDR3 nucleotides read TGTGCCATCAGTGACAATAGCGGGAGGATCGGCAAAAACAGTCAGTACTTC. Translating it yields CAISDNSGRIGKNSQYF.

The chain couples TRBV30 to TRBJ1-1; D is perhaps TRBD1 (5 bases). This CDR3 is 12 amino acids long. Germline V gene sequence: CDR1 GTSNPN, CDR2 SVGIG (reference sequence). V lost 4 bases and J 3 bases, leaving 9 bases between the germline ends. CDR3 loop: CAWTSGDTEAFF. DNA for the CDR3: TGTGCCTGGACCTCGGGGGACACTGAAGCTTTCTTT.

The chain couples TRBV28 to TRBJ2-7, with 8 bases matching TRBD2. CDR3 length: 14 amino acids. Germline CDR1 and CDR2: MDHEN and SYDVKM. The J segment lost 4 bases and the V segment lost 3 bases, leaving 5 bases of the junction unmatched. The CDR3 coding sequence is TGTGCCAGCAGTTTTCCGGGAGGGCCGTACGAGCAGTACTTC. It specifies CASSFPGGPYEQYF.

This chain connects TRBV5-4 to TRBJ1-2; TRBD1 is a possible D gene (5 bases). The germline CDR1 and CDR2 sequences are SGHNT and YYREEE (reference sequence). V was trimmed by 0 bases and J by 2 bases, leaving 11 bases between them. CDR3 size: 15 residues. CDR3 amino acids: CASSLAAGFNYGYTF. Written as DNA, the CDR3 is TGTGCCAGCAGCTTGGCTGCAGGGTTCAACTATGGCTACACCTTC. Variable domain in full (rest from reference TRBV5-4 and TRBJ1-2): ETGVTQSPTHLIKTRGQQVTLRCSSQSGHNTVSWYQQALGQGPQFIFQYYREEENGRGNFPPRFSGLQFPNYSSELNVNALELDDSALYLCASSLAAGFNYGYTFGSGTRLTVV.

This clone was seen a handful of times. The chain couples TRBV19 to TRBJ1-5, with D possibly matching TRBD1 (5 bases). The CDR3 loop spans 13 amino acids. Trimming stripped 2 bases from V and 5 bases from J, with 7 bases between. The V gene's germline CDR1 is LNHDA and CDR2 SQIVND (reference sequence). CDR3: CASSIQGYQPQHF. The CDR3 nucleotides are TGTGCCAGTAGTATACAGGGCTATCAGCCCCAGCATTTT.

This clone was seen a few times. The rearrangement links TRBV18 to TRBJ1-3, with D unresolved. CDR1 is KGHSH and CDR2 is LQKENI in the germline V gene. The CDR3 loop spans 14 amino acids. Between the trimmed V and J ends, which lost 3 bases and 3 bases, there was a span of 9 bases. The CDR3 DNA follows: TGTGCCAGCTCACCGAAGGGAGTTGGAAACACCATATATTTT. It is translated as CASSPKGVGNTIYF.

The V call is TRBV5-6, the J call TRBJ2-5, with 9 bases matching TRBD2. Trimming at V came to 2 bases and at J to 1 base, leaving 6 bases not matched to a gene. This CDR3 comprises 16 residues. Germline loops: CDR1 SGHDT, CDR2 YYEEEE. CDR3 bases: TGTGCCAGCAGCTTTTTAGCGGGAGAGGGCCAAGAGACCCAGTACTTC. Its translation is CASSFLAGEGQETQYF.

V usage is TRBV7-9 and J usage is TRBJ1-6, with D perhaps matching TRBD1 (5 bases). V was shortened by 5 bases and J by 0 bases, with 14 bases between the two germline ends. The CDR3 runs 17 residues. Germline lookup yields CDR1 SEHNR and CDR2 FQNEAQ (reference sequence). CDR3 coding DNA: TGTGCCAGCAGCCCGGACATCCCCAGCTCCTATAATTCACCCCTCCACTTT. Translating gives CASSPDIPSSYNSPLHF.

This clone appeared a single time. The rearrangement links TRBV7-2 to TRBJ1-3; TRBD1 agrees at 7 bases. The ends lost 0 bases at V and 4 bases at J; junction bases unmatched: 9. The length of the CDR3 is 17 residues. Germline V lookup: CDR1 SGHTA, CDR2 FQGNSA. CDR3 sequence: CASSLALIQGSGNTIYF. CDR3 DNA: TGTGCCAGCAGCTTAGCCCTAATACAGGGGTCAGGAAACACCATATATTTT.